Below, 30 T cell receptor beta chains from the same sample are listed, as sequenced in a study of neurological immune-mediated disorders. MiXCR, run by TCRdb on the 5' RACE reads, gives a single entry per CDR3 protein. The repertoire consists of about 71,000 distinct CDR3 sequences, with under 5% occurring once and the leading ten covering 6.9%. Sequenced material: PBMCs. Receptor source: a young man with multiple sclerosis.

This clonotype showed up many times. The gene calls are TRBV7-6 and TRBJ2-1; D tentatively fits TRBD1 or TRBD2 (5 bases each). V was clipped by 0 bases and J by 6 bases, with 6 bases between them. The V gene's germline CDR1 is SGHVS and CDR2 FNYEAQ. The CDR3 has 13 amino acids. CDR3 DNA: TGTGCCAGCAGCTTAGCGGGACGCAATGAGCAGTTCTTC. This translates into CASSLAGRNEQFF.

This clonotype has ten or more counts. The V and J genes are TRBV6-5 and TRBJ2-1, with D possibly TRBD1 on 6 matching bases. The CDR3 sequence is 12 residues long. Germline V gives CDR1 MNHEY, CDR2 SVGAGI. The germline V and J ends were trimmed by 6 bases and 5 bases, with 8 bases remaining between them. CDR3 nucleotides: TGTGCCAGCAGCAGGGGCCACAATGAGCAGTTCTTC. The encoded protein is CASSRGHNEQFF.

This clonotype was seen at least ten times. The V call is TRBV7-9, the J call TRBJ2-1; 8 nucleotides agree with TRBD2. CDR3 size: 15 residues. V shed 2 bases, J shed 4 bases, and the junction held 4 bases outside the gene matches. Germline CDR1 and CDR2: SEHNR and FQNEAQ (reference sequence). The CDR3: CASSLSGGPYNEQFF. Written as DNA, the CDR3 is TGTGCCAGCAGCTTATCGGGGGGGCCGTACAATGAGCAGTTCTTC.

There are many counts of this clonotype. This chain uses TRBV5-6 with TRBJ2-3, with 11 nucleotides matching TRBD2. CDR3 length: 15 residues. Germline loops: CDR1 SGHDT, CDR2 YYEEEE. Trimming cost V 3 bases and J 1 base; bases outside gene matches: 1. Here the CDR3 reads CASSSGLAGTDTQYF. The CDR3 DNA reads TGTGCCAGCAGCTCGGGACTAGCGGGCACAGATACGCAGTATTTT.

This clonotype was recorded at least ten times. The chain carries TRBV20-1 and TRBJ1-2; D not certain. Germline CDR1 and CDR2: DFQATT and SNEGSKA (reference sequence). The V end was cut by 0 bases, the J end by 9 bases, with 14 bases between. The CDR3 spans 13 residues. The CDR3 nucleotides are TGCAGTGCTAGAGATCCTATGGACTCCAGCTACACCTTC. Translated, it gives CSARDPMDSSYTF.

This clonotype appeared many times. In DNA, the CDR3 is TGTGCCAGCAGCTCAAACAGGGGACCCTACAATGAGCAGTTCTTC. Translating gives CASSSNRGPYNEQFF. The V gene is TRBV7-9, the J gene TRBJ2-1; TRBD1 matches at 7 bases. Germline V lookup: CDR1 SEHNR, CDR2 FQNEAQ (reference sequence). The V gene end was trimmed by 4 bases and the J gene end by 2 bases; junction bases not matched to a gene: 5. This CDR3 comprises 15 residues. The whole variable domain, filled in from reference TRBV7-9 and TRBJ2-1, reads DTGVSQNPRHKITKRGQNVTFRCDPISEHNRLYWYRQTLGQGPEFLTYFQNEAQLEKSRLLSDRFSAERPKGSFSTLEIQRTEQGDSAMYLCASSSNRGPYNEQFFGPGTRLTVL.

There are many counts of this clonotype. This sequence joins TRBV20-1 and TRBJ2-5, with TRBD1 matching 10 bases. Germline assignment: CDR1 DFQATT and CDR2 SNEGSKA (reference sequence). CDR3 size: 16 residues. The V segment lost 0 bases and the J segment 4 bases; nucleotides outside the gene matches: 8. The CDR3 spells CSARDYRQGARETQYF. The DNA for the CDR3 is TGCAGTGCTAGAGATTATAGACAGGGGGCTCGAGAGACCCAGTACTTC.

Many counts were recorded for this clonotype. The chain links TRBV5-6 to TRBJ1-3; no clear D. V was shortened by 4 bases and J by 1 base, with 15 bases between the two germline ends. The CDR3 sequence is 16 residues long. Germline CDR1 and CDR2: SGHDT and YYEEEE. The DNA for the CDR3 is TGTGCCAGCAGCCCCAAGTGGACTGAATCTGGAAACACCATATATTTT. Its translation: CASSPKWTESGNTIYF.

The sample holds many counts of this clonotype. V is TRBV20-1 and J is TRBJ1-2, with a tentative D call TRBD1 (5 bases). The CDR3 covers 15 residues. Germline V CDR1 and CDR2: DFQATT, SNEGSKA (reference sequence). V was clipped by 3 bases and J by 0 bases, with 14 bases between them. The DNA of the CDR3 is TGCAGTGCTAGCCTGCCCCGGGGCCCTAACTATGGCTACACCTTC. It specifies CSASLPRGPNYGYTF.

There are many counts of this clonotype. J is TRBJ1-2 and V is TRBV6-5; possible D gene TRBD1, 6 bases. There are 13 residues in the CDR3. Deletions cut 7 bases from V and 3 bases from J, with 12 bases between. The germline gives CDR1 MNHEY, CDR2 SVGAGI. The CDR3 coding sequence is TGTGCCAGCAACGGGGGCTACGACTATGGCTACACCTTC. Translating it yields CASNGGYDYGYTF.

As regards this clonotype: A much larger clone lies one base from this, so it may be a read error. V gene TRBV10-2 combines with J gene TRBJ1-2; D is unclear. Trimming left V 8 bases short and J 4 bases short, with 11 bases between. Looked up from germline, CDR1 is WSHSY and CDR2 is SAAADI. CDR3 size: 12 residues. The chain's CDR3 is CASWRDSYGYTF. CDR3 sequence (DNA): TGCGCCAGCTGGAGGGATTCCTATGGCTACACCTTC.

This clonotype was seen more than once but under ten times. The J gene is TRBJ1-1, the V gene TRBV4-1; D is undetermined. CDR3 length equals 14 residues. V lost 0 bases and J lost 3, with 8 bases in between. Looked up from germline, CDR1 is MGHRA and CDR2 is YSYEKL. In DNA, the CDR3 is TGCGCCAGCAGCCAAGAGGACGGAGACACTGAAGCTTTCTTT. This encodes CASSQEDGDTEAFF.

This clonotype was counted at least ten times. The J gene is TRBJ2-2, the V gene TRBV5-1; D ambiguous. The V gene's germline CDR1 is SGHRS and CDR2 YFSETQ. V gave up 4 bases and J gave up 5 bases, with 12 bases separating them. This CDR3 region has 14 residues. In nucleotides, the CDR3 is TGCGCCAGCAGCCCCGGGCCTCGGACCGGGGAGCTGTTTTTT. It specifies CASSPGPRTGELFF.

This clonotype was detected ten times or more. V usage is TRBV12-3 or TRBV12-4 and J usage is TRBJ1-1; TRBD1 is a possible D gene (6 bases). The CDR3 is 13 residues long. The V and J ends lost 3 bases and 4 bases respectively, with 9 bases between them. The chain's CDR3 is CASSFDRRTEAFF. CDR3 nucleotides: TGTGCCAGCAGTTTCGACAGGCGCACTGAAGCTTTCTTT.

This clonotype has at least ten counts. The chain carries TRBV10-2 and TRBJ2-1; TRBD1 agrees at 7 bases. Trimming at V came to 5 bases and at J to 15 bases, leaving 19 bases not matched to a gene. The CDR3 length is 15 residues. CDR1 is WSHSY, CDR2 SAAADI, per germline. CDR3 sequence: CASSRQGQISRATFF. As DNA, the CDR3 is TGCGCCAGCAGTCGGCAGGGACAGATTAGCCGAGCGACGTTCTTC.

Ten or more counts support this clonotype. The chain employs TRBV5-1 and TRBJ2-7, with a possible D match to TRBD1 (6 bases). The CDR3 is 14 amino acids. Trimming shortened V by 3 bases and J by 0 bases, and 10 bases separated the two germline ends. Germline CDR1 and CDR2: SGHRS and YFSETQ. The CDR3 DNA reads TGCGCCAGCAGCTCCGCGGACAGCTCCTACGAGCAGTACTTC. The encoded protein is CASSSADSSYEQYF.

This clonotype occurred many times. The rearrangement uses TRBV5-1 and TRBJ1-2, with D perhaps TRBD1 (6 bases). Germline V gene lookup returns CDR1 SGHRS and CDR2 YFSETQ. The CDR3 runs to 13 residues. V lost 4 bases, J lost 4 bases, and 11 bases lay in between. The CDR3 sequence is CASSSGQIYGYTF. The CDR3 nucleotides are TGCGCCAGCAGCAGCGGACAGATCTATGGCTACACCTTC.

This clonotype was observed a few times. The chain carries TRBV4-1 and TRBJ1-1, with a tentative D call TRBD1 (6 bases). CDR1 and CDR2 (germline): MGHRA, YSYEKL. This CDR3 is 15 amino acids long. The V end was cut by 1 base, the J end by 7 bases, with 16 bases between. The CDR3 bases are TGCGCCAGCAGCCAAGTGAGTGCAGGGGCCAGTGAAGCTTTCTTT. This translates into CASSQVSAGASEAFF.

This clonotype appeared many times. V is TRBV29-1 and J is TRBJ1-1; maybe TRBD1 (5 bases). This CDR3 spans 12 amino acids. Germline V lookup: CDR1 SQVTM, CDR2 ANQGSEA. Trimming took 2 bases from V and 5 from J, leaving 9 bases between them. The CDR3 DNA reads TGCAGCGTTGAATTGGGGGGAACTGAAGCTTTCTTT. Translating it yields CSVELGGTEAFF.

On this clonotype: This may arise from a read error, as a much more abundant clone is one base away. This chain uses TRBV5-1 with TRBJ2-5, with D unresolved. The CDR3 loop spans 14 amino acids. Germline CDR1 and CDR2: SGHRS and YFSETQ. The V end lost 1 base, the J end lost 1 base, and 8 bases lay between the germline ends. The CDR3 here is CASSLSQAQETQYF. The CDR3 DNA reads TGCGCCAGCAGCTTGTCGCAGGCCCAAGAGACCCAGTACTTC.

This clonotype was detected ten times or more. This chain joins TRBV4-1 and TRBJ1-1; D ambiguous. The V end lost 2 bases, the J end lost 5 bases, and 12 bases lay between the germline ends. There are 14 residues in the CDR3. Per germline, CDR1 MGHRA and CDR2 YSYEKL. CDR3 protein: CASSQILSVTEAFF. Written as DNA, the CDR3 is TGCGCCAGCAGCCAAATCCTTAGCGTGACTGAAGCTTTCTTT.

This clonotype was observed many times. V and J are TRBV20-1 and TRBJ1-1; D uncertain. There are 12 residues in the CDR3. V was clipped by 0 bases and J by 8 bases, with 10 bases between them. CDR1 and CDR2 (germline): DFQATT, SNEGSKA (reference sequence). The CDR3 region has the DNA TGCAGTGCTAGAGAGCCGCGACCCGAAGCTTTCTTT. Translating it yields CSAREPRPEAFF.

The V and J genes are TRBV5-1 and TRBJ1-1; 8 bases align to TRBD1. V was pared by 4 bases and J by 4 bases, with 3 bases of the junction left unmatched. The CDR3 runs to 13 residues. The germline V gene has CDR1 SGHRS and CDR2 YFSETQ. The CDR3 region has the DNA TGCGCCAGCAGCATGACAGGGGCCACTGAAGCTTTCTTT. Amino acids: CASSMTGATEAFF.

At least ten counts were recorded for this clonotype. The chain carries TRBV20-1 and TRBJ2-1; 7 bases agree with TRBD1. V trimming: 0 bases; J trimming: 3 bases; junction bases outside the gene matches: 8. Germline V gene data show CDR1 as DFQATT and CDR2 as SNEGSKA (reference sequence). There are 16 residues in the CDR3. DNA of the CDR3: TGCAGTGCTAGAGATAGGTCGACAGGGAACTACAATGAGCAGTTCTTC. This codes for CSARDRSTGNYNEQFF.

This clonotype has ten or more counts. V usage is TRBV20-1 and J usage is TRBJ1-5; no definite D call. Germline assignment: CDR1 DFQATT and CDR2 SNEGSKA (reference sequence). The CDR3 consists of 12 residues. V lost 3 bases to trimming and J lost 3 bases, with 6 bases between them. The CDR3 nucleotides are TGCAGTGCTAGGGCCGCCAATCAGCCCCAGCATTTT. This translates into CSARAANQPQHF.

This clonotype showed up just a few times. This sequence joins TRBV10-3 and TRBJ2-1, with TRBD1 matching over 10 bases. V gave up 8 bases and J gave up 3 bases; unmatched junction bases: 4. Germline CDR1 is ENHRY and CDR2 is SYGVKD. This CDR3 has 14 residues. CDR3 nucleotide sequence: TGTGCCATCCGGGACAGGGGTGACTACAATGAGCAGTTCTTC. Translated, it gives CAIRDRGDYNEQFF.

This clonotype has ten or more counts. This chain connects TRBV3-1 to TRBJ2-7, with 10 bases aligning to TRBD2. The ends lost 0 bases at V and 7 bases at J; junction bases unmatched: 9. The CDR3 spans 16 residues. CDR1 LGHDT and CDR2 YNNKEL come from the germline V gene (reference sequence). CDR3 DNA: TGTGCCAGCAGCCAAGATATGGGACTAGCGTCGGAAGAGCAGTACTTC. Protein: CASSQDMGLASEEQYF.

This clonotype has just a few counts. The chain employs TRBV5-1 and TRBJ2-5; TRBD2 aligns across 9 bases. The junction had 5 bases not matched to a gene; V was cut back by 2 bases and J by 3 bases. This CDR3 comprises 15 residues. CDR1 is SGHRS, CDR2 YFSETQ, per germline. CDR3 in DNA: TGCGCCAGCAGCTTCGAGCCTAGCGGGAAAGAGACCCAGTACTTC. This sequence encodes CASSFEPSGKETQYF.

This clonotype was picked up many times. V gene TRBV4-1 combines with J gene TRBJ1-2; TRBD1 aligns across 9 bases. Trimming cost V 2 bases and J 6 bases; bases outside gene matches: 7. The germline V gene has CDR1 MGHRA and CDR2 YSYEKL. The length of the CDR3 is 15 residues. CDR3 DNA sequence: TGCGCCAGCAGCCAAACACAGGGGGCAGGGGATGGCTACACCTTC. As protein: CASSQTQGAGDGYTF.

In its sample, this clonotype was seen many times. The chain joins TRBV3-1 to TRBJ2-2; D might be TRBD2 (5 bases). In germline, CDR1 is LGHDT, CDR2 YNNKEL (reference sequence). The CDR3 has 14 residues. V shed 3 bases and J shed 3 bases, with 8 bases lying between them. Written as DNA, the CDR3 is TGTGCCAGCAGCCAGGACTCCTACACCGGGGAGCTGTTTTTT. It yields the protein CASSQDSYTGELFF.